Included here is one T cell receptor beta chain sequence, with context. Its antigen is not known. Scientists ran DNA taken from cultured CD4+ T cells through the Oncomine TCR Beta short-read assay for sequencing. From the PCR reads, TCRdb called clonotypes with MiXCR, one entry per CDR3 protein. In the table there are fewer than 15,000 distinct CDR3 sequences, about 44% of which are singletons. This entry belongs to a study of vaccination and CD4 T cells after COVID-19. Treatment indicated: 10-day PBMC culture with coronavirus spike peptide pools or control peptides (ViraFEST assay). TCR sequencing followed the expansion of antigen-specific T cells with peptide pools in ViraFEST. At both days 3 and 7, half the medium was replaced with fresh IL-2 medium. With around ten days of culture completed, CD4+ T cells were isolated by negative selection. The CDR3 has 14 residues. V was pared by 8 bases and J by 3 bases, with 14 bases between. Germline V lookup: CDR1 WNHNN, CDR2 SYGVQD (reference sequence).

The clonotype was recovered from a human donor who had recovered from COVID-19. Input material: CD4+ T cells from blood, cultured in vitro. The chain combines TRBV10-1 with TRBJ2-1; D may be TRBD1 (6 bases). This CDR3 is CASPVPTGYNEQFF. The CDR3 coding sequence is TGCGCCAGCCCCGTCCCGACAGGCTACAATGAGCAGTTCTTC.